Below, one TCR beta chain is given with its context. The antigen is undetermined. This record belongs to a study of a mutant IDH1 vaccine in newly diagnosed glioma. Study background: Vaccine dosing followed radiotherapy by 4-6 weeks, or accompanied temozolomide cycles. Earlier care involved radiotherapy, temozolomide, or both, and the majority received both.

The assay was immunoSEQ multiplex PCR, and TCRdb's table has in-frame clones only and misses some. The sample carries approximately 25,000 clones, 77% recorded once. Sample time point: week 5, during vaccination. Vaccinated patients received 300 ug of mutant IDH1 20-mer peptide per dose, with topical imiquimod. Study-wide findings and caveats: Top-clonotype changes in peripheral T cells seemed unrelated to pseudoprogression.

The V segment lost 5 bases and the J segment 2 bases; nucleotides outside the gene matches: 6. The CDR3 consists of 15 residues. The germline V gene has CDR1 SGHTA and CDR2 FQGNSA. The rearrangement joins TRBV7-2 to TRBJ2-1, with TRBD2 matching over 7 bases. The sequencing used PBMCs, collected from a glioma patient whose treatment included an IDH1 peptide vaccine. The sequence came from a man aged 35 to 55 with glioma. This CDR3 reads CASSKLGGPYNEQFF. Here the CDR3 DNA reads TGTGCCAGCAGCAAACTGGGAGGGCCCTACAATGAGCAGTTCTTC.